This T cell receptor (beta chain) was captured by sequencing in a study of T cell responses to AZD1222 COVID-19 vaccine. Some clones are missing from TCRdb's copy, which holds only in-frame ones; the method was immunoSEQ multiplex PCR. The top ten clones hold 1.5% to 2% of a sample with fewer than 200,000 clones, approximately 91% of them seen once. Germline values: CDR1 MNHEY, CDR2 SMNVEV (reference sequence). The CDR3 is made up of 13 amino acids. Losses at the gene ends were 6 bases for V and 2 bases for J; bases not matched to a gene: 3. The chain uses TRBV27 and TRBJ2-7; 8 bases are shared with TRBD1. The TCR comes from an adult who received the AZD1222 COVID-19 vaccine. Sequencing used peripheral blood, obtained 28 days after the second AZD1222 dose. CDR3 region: CASRYRGTYEQYF. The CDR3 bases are TGTGCCAGCAGATACAGGGGGACCTACGAGCAGTACTTC.